Listed here is a single TCR beta chain. The target antigen is unknown. The sample comes from a study of cytomegalovirus exposure and HLA in healthy donors. General study results and limits: The classifier was said to identify cytomegalovirus status with high specificity and sensitivity.

The repertoire was sequenced with immunoSEQ multiplex PCR; TCRdb's copy has only in-frame clones and lacks some. In the table there are about 92,000 clones, approximately 93% of which are singletons. V was clipped by 4 bases and J by 1 base; unmatched bases: 9. CDR1 and CDR2 from the germline V gene are LGHNA and YNFKEQ. The CDR3 contains 19 residues. The sample taken for sequencing was PBMCs. The genes are TRBV4-2 and TRBJ2-2; 13 bases fit TRBD2. The origin of this receptor is a woman aged 25 to 39 in good health and CMV-seropositive. CDR3 DNA sequence: TGTGCCAGCAGCCGTAAGAGGAGACTAGCGGGAGGGAACACCGGGGAGCTGTTTTTT. Amino acids: CASSRKRRLAGGNTGELFF.